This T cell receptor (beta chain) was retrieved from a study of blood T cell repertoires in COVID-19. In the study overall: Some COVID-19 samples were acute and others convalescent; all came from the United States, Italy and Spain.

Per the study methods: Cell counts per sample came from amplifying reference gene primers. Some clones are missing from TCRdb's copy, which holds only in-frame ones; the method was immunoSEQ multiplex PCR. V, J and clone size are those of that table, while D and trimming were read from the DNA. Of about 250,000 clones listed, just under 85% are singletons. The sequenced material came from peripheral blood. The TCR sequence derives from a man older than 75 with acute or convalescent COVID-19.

The DNA of the CDR3 is TGCGCCAGCAGCTTCACCTCTACAGGGAACACTGAAGCTTTCTTT. It translates to CASSFTSTGNTEAFF. The rearrangement links TRBV5-1 to TRBJ1-1; TRBD1 might be the D (5 bases). CDR3 length equals 15 residues. Deletions cut 2 bases from V and 1 base from J, with 12 bases between. CDR1 is SGHRS, CDR2 YFSETQ, per germline.